A selection of T cell receptor beta chains follows, all from one sample in a study of cytomegalovirus exposure and HLA in healthy donors. Here immunoSEQ multiplex PCR was the method, and the copy in TCRdb shows in-frame clones only, minus some. This table holds about 140,000 clones, 70% to 85% found once. Specimen: PBMCs. The receptors were sampled from a male donor in good health and CMV-seronegative. Both conserved end residues are part of each CDR3. The order of the fields is D gene, V gene, J gene, clone size, CDR3 protein, CDR3 DNA. A D gene is named only where the DNA matches it firmly. The listing skips clone size in some rows; elsewhere it reads once, few, many or a size class.

TRBD2	TRBV4-2	TRBJ2-1	once	CASSPSGRFDEQFF	TGTGCCAGCAGCCCTAGCGGGAGATTCGATGAGCAGTTCTTC
NA	TRBV11-2	TRBJ2-4	NA	CASSPWRLAKNIQYF	TGTGCCAGCAGCCCCTGGCGGCTAGCCAAAAACATTCAGTACTTC
TRBD2	TRBV9	TRBJ2-3	NA	CASSGTSGSGWSTTDTQYF	TGTGCCAGCAGCGGGACTAGCGGGAGCGGGTGGTCCACCACAGATACGCAGTATTTT
TRBD2	TRBV4-2	TRBJ2-5	few	CASSQDPVGGAETQYF	TGTGCCAGCAGCCAAGATCCCGTCGGGGGGGCTGAGACCCAGTACTTC
NA	TRBV28	TRBJ1-5	NA	CASLALDKSNQPQHF	TGTGCCAGCTTAGCTTTGGACAAGAGCAATCAGCCCCAGCATTTT
TRBD2	TRBV5-5	TRBJ2-7	NA	CASMGAGGPVVEQYF	TGTGCCAGCATGGGAGCGGGAGGGCCTGTGGTCGAGCAGTACTTC
NA	TRBV5-5	TRBJ2-7	NA	CASSLGRVYEQYF	TGTGCCAGCAGCTTGGGCAGGGTCTACGAGCAGTACTTC
TRBD1	TRBV14	TRBJ1-2	once	CASSQVRGLGYTF	TGTGCCAGCAGCCAAGTCAGGGGGCTAGGCTACACCTTC
NA	TRBV28	TRBJ1-2	NA	CASSTDTPGGYTF	TGTGCCAGCAGTACAGACACCCCCGGTGGCTACACCTTC
NA	TRBV27	TRBJ2-7	NA	CASSLGLYPGEQYF	TGTGCCAGCAGTTTAGGCTTATACCCTGGCGAGCAGTACTTC
NA	TRBV27	TRBJ1-5	NA	CASSLVQGPPQPQHF	TGTGCCAGCAGTCTGGTACAGGGTCCCCCTCAGCCCCAGCATTTT
NA	TRBV5-1	TRBJ2-1	NA	CASSLAADTYNEQFF	TGCGCCAGCAGCTTGGCTGCGGACACTTACAATGAGCAGTTCTTC
NA	TRBV27	TRBJ1-2	NA	CASSYRRDNYGYTF	TGTGCCAGCAGTTATAGACGGGATAACTATGGCTACACCTTC
NA	TRBV29-1	TRBJ1-1	NA	CSVGGGNTEAFF	TGCAGCGTTGGGGGGGGGAACACTGAAGCTTTCTTT
TRBD1	TRBV9	TRBJ1-2	NA	CASSVATGEGAIGYTF	TGTGCCAGCAGCGTAGCTACGGGAGAGGGGGCGATAGGCTACACCTTC
NA	TRBV7-9	TRBJ1-4	NA	CASSSGSEKLFF	TGTGCCAGCAGCTCCGGGAGTGAAAAACTGTTTTTT
NA	TRBV15	TRBJ1-1	NA	CATSRDLNTEAFF	TGTGCCACCAGCAGAGATCTAAACACTGAAGCTTTCTTT
TRBD2	TRBV6-5	TRBJ2-7	NA	CASSYSTSGGYEQYF	TGTGCCAGCAGTTACTCAACTAGCGGGGGATACGAGCAGTACTTC
NA	TRBV9	TRBJ2-5	NA	CASSVRGYQETQYF	TGTGCCAGCAGCGTACGAGGGTACCAAGAGACCCAGTACTTC
TRBD1	TRBV27	TRBJ2-1	once	CASSFLDRIHNEQFF	TGTGCCAGCAGTTTCCTGGACAGGATTCACAATGAGCAGTTCTTC
NA	TRBV5-4	TRBJ2-3	NA	CASSRADTQYF	TGTGCCAGCAGCCGGGCAGATACGCAGTATTTT
NA	TRBV10-2	TRBJ1-1	NA	CASSESAQVRGAFF	TGCGCCAGCAGTGAGTCGGCACAGGTTCGTGGTGCTTTCTTT
NA	TRBV29-1	TRBJ1-2	NA	CSVEGSLDGYTF	TGCAGCGTTGAGGGTAGCCTCGATGGCTACACCTTC
NA	TRBV28	TRBJ1-5	NA	CASSFTGTQNQPQHF	TGTGCCAGCAGTTTCACCGGGACTCAAAATCAGCCCCAGCATTTT
NA	TRBV25-1	TRBJ1-6	NA	CASSESRVSSYNSPLHF	TGTGCCAGCAGTGAATCTCGGGTCAGCTCCTATAATTCACCCCTCCACTTT
TRBD2	TRBV28	TRBJ2-7	NA	CASSFLRAGGPGEQYF	TGTGCCAGCAGTTTTTTAAGGGCGGGGGGGCCGGGCGAGCAGTACTTC
TRBD1	TRBV4-2	TRBJ2-7	NA	CASSRELGQGNYEQYF	TGTGCCAGCAGCCGCGAACTGGGACAGGGTAACTACGAGCAGTACTTC
TRBD1	TRBV5-1	TRBJ2-3	NA	CASRLTGGEGTQYF	TGCGCCAGCAGGTTGACAGGGGGGGAAGGTACGCAGTATTTT
TRBD2	TRBV2	TRBJ2-1	NA	CASSGSLAGELEQFF	TGTGCCAGCAGTGGGAGTCTAGCGGGGGAACTAGAGCAGTTCTTC
NA	TRBV11-2	TRBJ2-5	NA	CASSLGVARYQETQYF	TGTGCCAGCAGCTTAGGAGTAGCGAGGTACCAAGAGACCCAGTACTTC
TRBD2	TRBV6-1	TRBJ2-1	once	CASSEASGAYNEQFF	TGTGCCAGCAGTGAAGCAAGCGGGGCGTACAATGAGCAGTTCTTC
NA	TRBV6-6	TRBJ2-5	NA	CASSYSDREGVGEQYF	TGTGCCAGCAGTTACTCGGACAGGGAGGGGGTCGGGGAGCAGTACTTC
NA	TRBV7-9	TRBJ2-1	NA	CASSFQFSSYNEQFF	TGTGCCAGCAGCTTTCAATTTAGCTCCTACAATGAGCAGTTCTTC
TRBD2	TRBV7-9	TRBJ2-1	NA	CASNNGGGRYEQFF	TGTGCCAGCAACAACGGAGGCGGGAGGTACGAGCAGTTCTTC
TRBD1	TRBV10-1	TRBJ2-1	NA	CASSEDRGRVF	TGCGCCAGCAGTGAGGACAGGGGAAGAGTCTTC
TRBD2	TRBV5-1	TRBJ2-5	NA	CASSNPRTSGQETQYF	TGCGCCAGCAGCAACCCGCGGACTAGCGGGCAAGAGACCCAGTACTTC
NA	TRBV6-5	TRBJ1-5	NA	CASSYSTGENQPQHF	TGTGCCAGCAGTTACTCGACCGGGGAGAATCAGCCCCAGCATTTT
TRBD2	TRBV27	TRBJ2-4	NA	CASSTLAGRENIQYF	TGTGCCAGCAGCACCCTAGCGGGAAGGGAAAACATTCAGTACTTC
TRBD1	TRBV7-8	TRBJ1-5	NA	CASSLTTGTGNQPQHF	TGTGCCAGCAGCTTAACGACAGGGACTGGGAATCAGCCCCAGCATTTT
NA	TRBV7-9	TRBJ2-7	NA	CASSLSGQSYEQYF	TGTGCCAGCAGCTTAAGCGGACAGTCCTACGAGCAGTACTTC
TRBD2	TRBV6-5	TRBJ2-7	NA	CASSYSLAEPYEQYF	TGTGCCAGCAGTTACTCACTAGCGGAGCCCTACGAGCAGTACTTC
NA	TRBV29-1	TRBJ1-1	NA	CSVGIGGTEAFF	TGCAGCGTTGGGATAGGGGGCACTGAAGCTTTCTTT
TRBD2	TRBV7-9	TRBJ2-7	NA	CASSLATGGRDEQYF	TGTGCCAGCAGCTTAGCGACGGGGGGAAGAGACGAGCAGTACTTC
TRBD2	TRBV10-1	TRBJ2-1	NA	CASRVGLAGGLWNNEQFF	TGCGCCAGCAGGGTAGGTCTAGCGGGGGGGCTTTGGAACAATGAGCAGTTCTTC
NA	TRBV6-6	TRBJ1-1	NA	CASSYSANTEAFF	TGTGCCAGCAGTTACTCGGCGAACACTGAAGCTTTCTTT
TRBD2	TRBV5-1	TRBJ2-1	NA	CASSLPPSGSFNEQFF	TGCGCCAGCAGCTTGCCCCCTAGCGGGAGTTTCAATGAGCAGTTCTTC
TRBD1	TRBV27	TRBJ1-1	few	CASSFRQGSTEAFF	TGTGCCAGCAGTTTTCGACAGGGATCGACTGAAGCTTTCTTT
NA	TRBV20-1	TRBJ1-1	NA	CRLEGNTEAFF	TGCAGATTAGAGGGGAACACTGAAGCTTTCTTT
NA	TRBV19	TRBJ2-7	NA	CASSMSTLAEQYF	TGTGCCAGTAGTATGAGTACTCTCGCCGAGCAGTACTTC
NA	TRBV5-5	TRBJ2-3	once	CASSLGGPLSTDTQYF	TGTGCCAGCAGCTTGGGAGGGCCTTTAAGCACAGATACGCAGTATTTT
TRBD1	TRBV9	TRBJ2-7	NA	CASSVEGDSLREQYF	TGTGCCAGCAGCGTAGAGGGGGACAGCCTCCGAGAGCAGTACTTC
TRBD2	TRBV29-1	TRBJ2-1	NA	CSVEGWLLAGANEQFF	TGCAGCGTTGAAGGGTGGTTACTAGCGGGAGCCAATGAGCAGTTCTTC
NA	TRBV10-3	TRBJ2-7	NA	CAISERLSYEQYF	TGTGCCATCAGTGAGAGACTCTCCTACGAGCAGTACTTC
NA	TRBV10-3	TRBJ1-2	NA	CAISDKARGDYGYTF	TGTGCCATCAGTGATAAGGCCAGGGGCGATTATGGCTACACCTTC